This T cell receptor (beta chain) originates from a study of a mutant IDH1 vaccine in newly diagnosed glioma. Time point denoted: baseline, week 1 (first vaccination visit). Stated treatment: pre-vaccination baseline after standard-of-care therapy. CDR1 SNHLY and CDR2 FYNNEI come from the germline V gene. The V and J ends lost 7 bases and 6 bases respectively, with 8 bases between them. The CDR3 consists of 11 residues. Whole-study results and caveats: Among top peripheral T cell clonotypes, changes seemed unrelated to pseudoprogression. Among all patients, vaccine-induced immune responses occurred in roughly 93%.

Generated by immunoSEQ multiplex PCR, the TCRdb table keeps only in-frame clones and is missing some. Altogether about 70,000 clones are present, 65% to 85% being singletons, with the ten largest covering approximately 4.2%. For this clone: Its antigen is undetermined.

This TCR was recovered from a woman aged 18-29 years with glioma. Some clones in this sample may be carry-over from other donors' samples. The chain couples TRBV2 to TRBJ2-3; D ambiguous. Specimen: peripheral blood mononuclear cells (PBMCs), collected from a glioma patient treated with radiotherapy, temozolomide or both. The CDR3: CASTTRDTQYF. CDR3 coding DNA: TGTGCCAGCACGACGCGGGATACGCAGTATTTT. Filled out from reference TRBV2 and TRBJ2-3, the complete variable domain reads EPEVTQTPSHQVTQMGQEVILRCVPISNHLYFYWYRQILGQKVEFLVSFYNNEISEKSEIFDDQFSVERPDGSNFTLKIRSTKLEDSAMYFCASTTRDTQYFGPGTRLTVL.